Presented here are 28 T cell receptor beta chains from one specimen sequenced in a study of control samples from healthy donors and cancer patients. Libraries were prepared by immunoSEQ multiplex PCR; TCRdb keeps only in-frame clonotypes and omits some of them. The table shows around 200,000 clones, with roughly 93% occurring only once. Source material: blood. Receptors were obtained from a man younger than 35 in good health.

The chain employs TRBV25-1 and TRBJ2-7, with D possibly matching TRBD2 (7 bases). The V gene lost 7 bases and the J gene lost 1 base, with 14 bases spanning the gap. This CDR3 is 14 amino acids long. The germline V gene encodes CDR1 MGHDK and CDR2 SYGVNS. The CDR3 loop reads CASTEGGGSYEQYF. The CDR3 DNA reads TGTGCCAGCACCGAGGGAGGGGGTTCCTACGAGCAGTACTTC.

V and J are TRBV7-3 and TRBJ2-1, with 7 positions matching TRBD1. V shed 5 bases, J shed 7 bases, and the junction held 8 bases outside the gene matches. The CDR3 loop spans 14 amino acids. Germline V gene data show CDR1 as SGHTA and CDR2 as FQGTGA. The CDR3 here is CASSPSRTGNEQFF. CDR3 coding DNA: TGTGCCAGCAGCCCATCTCGGACAGGTAATGAGCAGTTCTTC.

The chain carries TRBV5-8 and TRBJ2-5; tentatively, D is TRBD2 (6 bases). Germline V gene lookup returns CDR1 SGHTS and CDR2 YDEGEE. The CDR3 runs 16 residues. V was trimmed by 4 bases and J by 3 bases, leaving 19 bases between them. The CDR3 nucleotides read TGTGCCAGCAGCCTGGAGGGGACTCGATTGGAAGAGACCCAGTACTTC. Its protein is CASSLEGTRLEETQYF.

The chain employs TRBV5-1 and TRBJ1-1; D remains ambiguous. The germline V gene has CDR1 SGHRS and CDR2 YFSETQ. The V and J ends lost 1 base and 4 bases respectively, with 11 bases between them. The CDR3 has 14 residues. The CDR3 DNA follows: TGCGCCAGCAGCTTGAATCCGGAGGGCACTGAAGCTTTCTTT. Protein sequence: CASSLNPEGTEAFF.

This rearrangement joins TRBV10-3 to TRBJ2-7; possibly TRBD1 or TRBD2 for D (5 bases each). Trimming removed 3 bases at V and 3 bases at J, with 12 bases between. Germline loops: CDR1 ENHRY, CDR2 SYGVKD. This CDR3 has 14 residues. The CDR3: CAISDGTADYEQYF. The CDR3 DNA sequence: TGTGCCATCAGTGACGGGACCGCGGACTACGAGCAGTACTTC.

The chain joins TRBV6-5 to TRBJ2-3; 10 bases fit TRBD1. The CDR3 consists of 16 residues. Trimming cost V 4 bases and J 4 bases; bases outside gene matches: 8. CDR1 and CDR2 (germline): MNHEY, SVGAGI. The CDR3 DNA reads TGTGCCAGCAGTTTCAACCGGGACAGGGGTGCAGATACGCAGTATTTT. Residues: CASSFNRDRGADTQYF.

This clone was detected only once. The J gene is TRBJ2-1, the V gene TRBV10-3, with TRBD1 matching 10 bases. Trimming cost V 8 bases and J 3 bases; bases outside gene matches: 1. CDR3 length: 13 residues. Germline V gives CDR1 ENHRY, CDR2 SYGVKD. The CDR3 sequence is CAIGQGVYNEQFF. CDR3 DNA sequence: TGTGCCATCGGACAGGGGGTCTACAATGAGCAGTTCTTC.

The chain recombines TRBV13 with TRBJ1-1; D unclear. This CDR3 comprises 15 residues. Germline loops: CDR1 PRHDT, CDR2 FYEKMQ (reference sequence). Trimming took off 3 bases at V and 0 bases at J, with 11 bases between the two ends. The CDR3 loop reads CASSFPAAMNTEAFF. The CDR3 region has the DNA TGTGCCAGCAGCTTCCCTGCGGCGATGAACACTGAAGCTTTCTTT.

The chain joins TRBV14 to TRBJ2-1; either TRBD1 or TRBD2 may fit D (5 bases each). This CDR3 comprises 15 residues. V shed 0 bases and J shed 4 bases, with 10 bases lying between them. CDR1 is SGHDN and CDR2 is FVKESK in the germline V gene. This CDR3 reads CASSQEQRTYNEQFF. CDR3 in DNA: TGTGCCAGCAGCCAAGAACAGCGGACATACAATGAGCAGTTCTTC.

The sample holds one count of this clone. The chain is built from TRBV19 and TRBJ1-5; D might be TRBD1 (5 bases). V lost 7 bases, J lost 0 bases, and 13 bases lay in between. The germline gives CDR1 LNHDA, CDR2 SQIVND (reference sequence). The CDR3 loop spans 15 amino acids. The CDR3: CASNTGSRSNQPQHF. CDR3 DNA: TGTGCCAGTAATACAGGTTCCCGTAGCAATCAGCCCCAGCATTTT.

V is TRBV12-3 or TRBV12-4 and J is TRBJ1-6; the D gene is possibly TRBD1 (5 bases). The CDR3 loop spans 13 amino acids. V was shortened by 3 bases and J by 9 bases, with 9 bases between the two germline ends. CDR3 sequence: CASSLRDPSPLHF. The CDR3 DNA reads as TGTGCCAGCAGTTTGAGGGACCCTTCACCCCTCCACTTT.

The chain has TRBV14 and TRBJ1-1, with D perhaps TRBD1 (5 bases). In germline, CDR1 is SGHDN, CDR2 FVKESK. This CDR3 has 12 amino acids. V lost 6 bases, J lost 3 bases, and 8 bases lay in between. The CDR3 nucleotides are TGTGCCAGCAGTCCAGGGTACACTGAAGCTTTCTTT. Encoded protein: CASSPGYTEAFF.

Of note for this clone: The same CDR3 arises from other DNA sequences in this sample as well. V is TRBV5-1 and J is TRBJ2-3; D ambiguous. Germline assignment: CDR1 SGHRS and CDR2 YFSETQ. CDR3 length: 14 residues. Trimming pared 0 bases from V and 2 bases from J, leaving 7 bases between. The CDR3 reads CASSLVQNTDTQYF. In DNA, the CDR3 is TGCGCCAGCAGCTTGGTACAGAACACAGATACGCAGTATTTT.

The chain carries TRBV2 and TRBJ1-2; 9 bases align to TRBD1. Trimming took 2 bases from V and 4 from J; bases not matched to a gene: 8. CDR1 and CDR2 from the germline V gene are SNHLY and FYNNEI. The CDR3 extends over 16 amino acids. The CDR3 here is CASSEWGQGRSYGYTF. In DNA, the CDR3 is TGTGCCAGCAGTGAATGGGGACAGGGAAGAAGCTATGGCTACACCTTC. Filled out from reference TRBV2 and TRBJ1-2, the complete variable domain reads EPEVTQTPSHQVTQMGQEVILRCVPISNHLYFYWYRQILGQKVEFLVSFYNNEISEKSEIFDDQFSVERPDGSNFTLKIRSTKLEDSAMYFCASSEWGQGRSYGYTFGSGTRLTVV.

There are many counts of this clone. The J gene is TRBJ2-5, the V gene TRBV7-9; 15 bases fit TRBD2. Germline lookup yields CDR1 SEHNR and CDR2 FQNEAQ (reference sequence). The CDR3 runs 15 residues. The junction had 3 bases not matched to a gene; V was cut back by 8 bases and J by 2 bases. This CDR3 reads CASGTSGGYQETQYF. CDR3 nucleotide sequence: TGTGCCAGCGGGACTAGCGGGGGGTATCAAGAGACCCAGTACTTC.

The chain joins TRBV5-1 to TRBJ2-5, with TRBD1 matching 7 bases. The CDR3 runs 13 residues. With 4 bases clipped from V and 3 bases from J, the junction kept 3 bases outside the gene matches. Germline loops: CDR1 SGHRS, CDR2 YFSETQ. The CDR3 DNA reads TGCGCCAGCAGCGTAGACAGGGAAGAGACCCAGTACTTC. Its translation is CASSVDREETQYF.

This chain joins TRBV24-1 and TRBJ1-2; no reliable D call. Trimming stripped 4 bases from V and 2 bases from J, with 7 bases between. The CDR3 spans 13 residues. Germline assignment: CDR1 KGHDR and CDR2 SFDVKD. The CDR3 is CATSDDTNYGYTF. The CDR3 nucleotides are TGTGCCACCAGTGACGACACCAACTATGGCTACACCTTC.

The CDR3 region has the DNA TGTGCCCTAGGAGGGTATGGCTACACCTTC. It encodes CALGGYGYTF. The V gene is TRBV30, the J gene TRBJ1-2; D gene ambiguous. This CDR3 contains 10 residues. Per germline, CDR1 GTSNPN and CDR2 SVGIG (reference sequence). Trimming removed 8 bases at V and 5 bases at J, with 9 bases between.

V gene TRBV7-2 combines with J gene TRBJ1-3; TRBD1 might be the D (5 bases). This CDR3 is built from 14 residues. V lost 9 bases and J 0 bases, leaving 12 bases between the germline ends. Per germline, CDR1 SGHTA and CDR2 FQGNSA. The CDR3 is CASKRGASGNTIYF. For the CDR3, the DNA is TGTGCCAGTAAGAGGGGAGCCTCTGGAAACACCATATATTTT.

This chain joins TRBV6-5 and TRBJ1-1, with TRBD1 identical over 7 bases. Germline values: CDR1 MNHEY, CDR2 SVGAGI. This CDR3 is 14 amino acids long. V shed 4 bases and J 0 bases; nucleotides not matched to a gene: 2. For the CDR3, the DNA is TGTGCCAGCAGTTGGGACAGCTTGAACACTGAAGCTTTCTTT. As protein: CASSWDSLNTEAFF.

As concerns this clone: In the same sample, other DNA sequences code for this CDR3. This rearrangement joins TRBV19 to TRBJ2-3; no firm D call. The CDR3 contains 11 residues. CDR1 and CDR2 (germline): LNHDA, SQIVND (reference sequence). This CDR3 is CASRGTDTQYF. In nucleotides, the CDR3 is TGTGCTTCTCGGGGCACAGATACGCAGTATTTT.

V gene TRBV6-5 combines with J gene TRBJ1-1; 8 bases match TRBD1. After removal of 5 bases from V and 6 bases from J, the junction contained 11 bases not matched to a gene. This CDR3 spans 15 amino acids. CDR1 and CDR2 from the germline V gene are MNHEY and SVGAGI. In DNA, the CDR3 is TGTGCCAGCAGTCCTAGGACAGGGATCTCGTCTGAAGCTTTCTTT. It yields the protein CASSPRTGISSEAFF.

This rearrangement joins TRBV5-6 to TRBJ1-5, with a tentative D call TRBD1 (6 bases). CDR3 length equals 14 residues. Trimming cost V 4 bases and J 1 base, with 9 bases left between them. The V gene's germline CDR1 is SGHDT and CDR2 YYEEEE. The CDR3 nucleotides read TGTGCCAGCAGCATAGACAGGAGCAATCAGCCCCAGCATTTT. Its protein is CASSIDRSNQPQHF.

The chain employs TRBV25-1 and TRBJ1-2; 12 bases match TRBD1. In germline, CDR1 is MGHDK, CDR2 SYGVNS. Trimming cost V 10 bases and J 8 bases; bases outside gene matches: 8. The CDR3 contains 13 residues. CDR3 amino acids: CAMQGTGGQGYTF. For the CDR3, the DNA is TGTGCCATGCAGGGGACAGGGGGCCAGGGCTACACCTTC.

The chain has TRBV19 and TRBJ1-3, with D unclear. The V gene's germline CDR1 is LNHDA and CDR2 SQIVND (reference sequence). Trimming pared 1 base from V and 0 bases from J, leaving 1 base between. The CDR3 runs 13 residues. The CDR3: CASSIGSGNTIYF. DNA of the CDR3: TGTGCCAGTAGTATAGGCTCTGGAAACACCATATATTTT.

The chain combines TRBV12-5 with TRBJ2-1, with D possibly being TRBD1 or TRBD2 (5 bases each). Germline V gene sequence: CDR1 LGHNT, CDR2 FRNRAP. CDR3 length: 15 residues. V was shortened by 5 bases and J by 5 bases, with 16 bases between the two germline ends. CDR3 in amino acids: CASGPNWQGDNEQFF. As DNA, the CDR3 is TGTGCTAGTGGTCCCAATTGGCAGGGAGACAATGAGCAGTTCTTC.

This rearrangement joins TRBV6-5 to TRBJ1-4, with unresolved D. This CDR3 spans 15 amino acids. The V and J ends lost 2 bases and 8 bases respectively, with 15 bases between them. CDR1 and CDR2 (germline): MNHEY, SVGAGI. The CDR3 nucleotides read TGTGCCAGCAGTTACGAGGGAAAGGCCAAGGAAAAACTGTTTTTT. This encodes CASSYEGKAKEKLFF.

This chain links TRBV11-2 with TRBJ2-3; possibly TRBD2 for D (6 bases). Germline CDR1 is SGHAT and CDR2 is FQNNGV. The CDR3 contains 18 residues. Trimming removed 2 bases from V and 2 bases from J, with 20 bases in between. For the CDR3, the DNA is TGTGCCAGCAGCTTATACCCCCATCGTAAGCGGGCCACAGATACGCAGTATTTT. This encodes CASSLYPHRKRATDTQYF.